This T cell receptor (beta chain) derives from a study of blood T cell repertoires in COVID-19 (dated by TCRdb to about 2020). About the investigation overall: Samples covering the acute and convalescent phases of COVID-19 were provided by collaborators in the United States, Italy and Spain. Subjects who had been exposed to COVID-19, were actively infected with it, or had recovered from it provided the deeply sampled blood TCRbeta repertoires that made up the dataset. The prospective study material was composed of cDNA or gDNA derived from T cells, B-cell-depleted T cells, or PBMCs. The repertoires were released in a freely available public database meant as a resource for research on the immune response to SARS-CoV-2. The samples were drawn from two sources: the first 160 participants of the ongoing ImmuneRACE study, and 1,200 or so subjects contributed by 6 global collaborators. Where available, HLA class I and class II types were obtained from metadata supplied by the sample provider rather than from assay-based typing. Nearly every sample came with metadata listing a de-identified subject ID, COVID-19 status, age in years and sex.

TCRbeta CDR3 regions were amplified from genomic DNA by means of the immunoSEQ Assay, a bias-controlled multiplex PCR. As for the original processing: Within the assay, amplification of reference gene primers was used to estimate how many nucleated cells each sample contained. To quantify the absolute abundance of each unique TCRbeta CDR3 rearrangement, sequence reads were collapsed and filtered. For each sample, productive Simpson clonality was calculated as the square root of Simpson's diversity index across productive rearrangements. Here the immuneACCESS table is served through TCRdb, limited to in-frame sequences with V and J called. Missing clones are a known gap in these copies; in checked studies unresolved V genes cover under half, and the rest lacks a known reason. V and J calls and clone size are as listed in that table; D and trimming were resolved from the DNA. A total of roughly 120,000 clones appear in this sample, over 60% of them only once. Clones ranked in the top ten supply 16% of the sample.

Overall study results and their limits: The amount of clinical and demographic metadata varied by source and participant and was provided uncurated.

Each collaborating institution followed its own protocols to collect whole blood in K2EDTA tubes. For TCRbeta analysis, collaborator samples were shipped as frozen whole blood, as isolated PBMCs, or as DNA extracted from either sample type. A remark on this clone: Its antigen has not been determined. Base qualities were left out, and no much larger clone turns up one base away.

The sample taken for sequencing was peripheral blood. This clonotype originated in a woman aged 80 or older with active or convalescent COVID-19.

The CDR3 region reads CATTRAGGVRTGELFF. DNA sequence: TGTGCCACCACCCGAGCGGGAGGGGTTAGGACCGGGGAGCTGTTTTTT. The V and J genes are TRBV2 and TRBJ2-2; TRBD2 fits 10 bases in the junction. Trimming accounts for 10 bases at V and 5 bases at J, while the number of junction bases matched to no gene is 13. The CDR3 measures 16 amino acids from cysteine to phenylalanine. The entry retains the CDR3 DNA only, 48 bases that are in frame from base 1. Sequences SNHLY (CDR1) and FYNNEI (CDR2) are obtained from the germline V gene.